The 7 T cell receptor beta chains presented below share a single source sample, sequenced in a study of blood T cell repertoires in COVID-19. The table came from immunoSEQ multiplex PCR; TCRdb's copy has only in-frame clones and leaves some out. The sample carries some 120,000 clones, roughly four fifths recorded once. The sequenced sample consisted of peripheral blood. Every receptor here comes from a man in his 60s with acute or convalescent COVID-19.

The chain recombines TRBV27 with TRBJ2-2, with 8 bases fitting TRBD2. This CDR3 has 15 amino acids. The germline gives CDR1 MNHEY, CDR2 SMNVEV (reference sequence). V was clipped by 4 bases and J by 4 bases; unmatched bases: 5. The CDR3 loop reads CASSSGGAGTGELFF. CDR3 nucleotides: TGTGCCAGCAGTTCCGGGGGGGCGGGCACCGGGGAGCTGTTTTTT.

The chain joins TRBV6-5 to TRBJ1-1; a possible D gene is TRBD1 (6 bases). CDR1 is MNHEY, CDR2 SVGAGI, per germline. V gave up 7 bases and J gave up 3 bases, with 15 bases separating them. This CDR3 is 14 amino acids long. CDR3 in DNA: TGTGCCAGCACCGCTGGGACAAGCTACACTGAAGCTTTCTTT. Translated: CASTAGTSYTEAFF.

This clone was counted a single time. The CDR3 DNA reads as TGTGCCAGCAGCTCCTCCGAGGCTACCACCCAGTACTTC. This translates into CASSSSEATTQYF. The gene calls are TRBV7-7 and TRBJ2-5; D unresolved. Looked up from germline, CDR1 is SSHAT and CDR2 is FNYEAQ (reference sequence). The CDR3 is 13 amino acids. Trimming shortened V by 4 bases and J by 8 bases, and 14 bases separated the two germline ends.

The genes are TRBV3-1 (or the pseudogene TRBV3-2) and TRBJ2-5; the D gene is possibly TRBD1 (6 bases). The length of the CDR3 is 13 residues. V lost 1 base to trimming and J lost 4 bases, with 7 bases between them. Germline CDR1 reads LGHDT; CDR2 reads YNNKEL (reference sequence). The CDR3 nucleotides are TGTGCCAGCAGCCAAGCAGGGGTAGAGACCCAGTACTTC. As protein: CASSQAGVETQYF.

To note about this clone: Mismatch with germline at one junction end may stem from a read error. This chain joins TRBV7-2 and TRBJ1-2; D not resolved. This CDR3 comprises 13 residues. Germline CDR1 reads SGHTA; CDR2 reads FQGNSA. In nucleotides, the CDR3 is TGTGCCAGCAGCTTAGTGCCAAACTTTGGCTACACCTTC. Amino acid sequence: CASSLVPNFGYTF.

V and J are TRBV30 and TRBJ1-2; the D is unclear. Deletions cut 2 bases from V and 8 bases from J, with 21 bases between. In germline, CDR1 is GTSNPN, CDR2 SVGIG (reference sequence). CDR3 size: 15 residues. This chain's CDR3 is CAWSPPRVEPGGYTF. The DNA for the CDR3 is TGTGCCTGGAGTCCTCCTCGGGTGGAGCCGGGAGGCTACACCTTC.

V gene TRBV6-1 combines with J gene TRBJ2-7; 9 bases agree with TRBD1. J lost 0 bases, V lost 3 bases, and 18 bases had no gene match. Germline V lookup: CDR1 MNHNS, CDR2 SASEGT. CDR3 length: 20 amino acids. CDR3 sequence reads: CASSEIVGTGFKRSSYEQYF. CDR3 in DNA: TGTGCCAGCAGTGAGATCGTCGGGACAGGGTTTAAACGAAGCTCCTACGAGCAGTACTTC.